This TCR beta chain was observed in a study of shared clonotypes between healthy human individuals. In the study overall: With ages of 18 to 49, the donors were a couple of women and a few men. The study used three CD4 naive, three CD4 memory, two CD8 naive and one CD8 memory plate per donor. General study findings and limits: Generation of non-shared clonotypes was less probable than generation of clonotypes shared by all four donors.

Researchers ran the assay at a deep level. Method: immunoSEQ multiplex PCR; TCRdb's copy keeps in-frame clones and lacks some. The table records hundreds of thousands of clones, roughly 72% of them present only once. There are many counts of this clone. The target antigen is unknown. This CDR3 has 16 amino acids. Germline V lookup: CDR1 SGHNT, CDR2 YYREEE (reference sequence). With 2 bases removed from V and 0 bases from J, the gap between germline ends came to 9 bases. Sequenced input: memory CD4+ T cells sorted from blood. As for subset: CD45RA-negative fraction. This TCR was sampled from a woman in her 30s in good health. J is TRBJ2-6 and V is TRBV5-4, with a tentative D call TRBD1 (6 bases). The DNA of the CDR3 is TGTGCCAGCAGCTTCGGACAGCCCTCTGGGGCCAACGTCCTGACTTTC. Its translation: CASSFGQPSGANVLTF.